This passage covers 2 T cell receptor beta chains from one sample sequenced in a study of shared clonotypes between healthy human individuals. Here immunoSEQ multiplex PCR was the method, and the copy in TCRdb shows in-frame clones only, minus some. The table includes some 2,400,000 clones, 90% to 97% detected once. The sequencing sample was made of naive CD4+ T cells sorted from blood. Subset indicated: CD45RA+ positively selected. These receptor sequences come from a man aged 18 to 29 in good health.

The chain uses TRBV11-2 and TRBJ1-1; a weak D match, TRBD1 (5 bases). Germline values: CDR1 SGHAT, CDR2 FQNNGV. This CDR3 region has 15 residues. The V gene lost 4 bases and the J gene lost 0 bases, with 12 bases spanning the gap. DNA of the CDR3: TGTGCCAGCAGCTCAGGGAGTTACATGAACACTGAAGCTTTCTTT. Translating it yields CASSSGSYMNTEAFF.

This rearrangement joins TRBV27 to TRBJ2-7, with TRBD1 matching 8 bases. There are 16 residues in the CDR3. Looked up from germline, CDR1 is MNHEY and CDR2 is SMNVEV (reference sequence). The V segment lost 5 bases and the J segment 2 bases; nucleotides outside the gene matches: 11. The CDR3: CASSDPGGASPYEQYF. The CDR3 DNA reads as TGTGCCAGCAGTGACCCAGGGGGCGCGAGTCCCTACGAGCAGTACTTC.